The 8 T cell receptor beta chains below were found in one sample sequenced in a study of beta chain features in type 1 diabetes. Findings of the study overall: People with Type 1 diabetes carried modestly yet significantly shorter TCRB CDR3s in all four CD4+ subsets.

Their recognized antigens are unknown. Isolated RNA was reverse transcribed in full, so expressed TCRB transcripts were sequenced. Some clones are missing from TCRdb's copy, which holds only in-frame ones; the method was immunoSEQ multiplex PCR. The table lists about 650,000 clones, roughly 12% of them singletons. The sequenced material came from naive CD4+ T cells from blood. These receptors all stem from a young man with type 1 diabetes.

Worth noting for this clone: The same CDR3 can be traced to other DNA sequences in this sample. The chain uses TRBV7-9 and TRBJ2-7, with D perhaps matching TRBD1 or TRBD2 (5 bases each). The ends were cut back, 3 bases at V and 0 bases at J, with 9 bases in the middle. There are 14 residues in the CDR3. Germline values: CDR1 SEHNR, CDR2 FQNEAQ (reference sequence). CDR3 sequence (DNA): TGTGCCAGCAGCTTTGGGGGATCCTCCTACGAGCAGTACTTC. Amino acids: CASSFGGSSYEQYF.

The chain combines TRBV20-1 with TRBJ2-4; maybe TRBD1 (5 bases). V lost 0 bases and J 13 bases, leaving 10 bases between the germline ends. The germline CDR1 and CDR2 sequences are DFQATT and SNEGSKA (reference sequence). This CDR3 has 11 residues. The chain's CDR3 is CSARDDSRQYF. In nucleotides, the CDR3 is TGCAGTGCTAGAGATGACAGCCGGCAGTACTTC.

The table lists this clone with a few counts. The chain has TRBV7-7 and TRBJ2-3; weak D call: TRBD2 (7 bases). The CDR3 totals 13 residues. The germline CDR1 and CDR2 sequences are SSHAT and FNYEAQ (reference sequence). The CDR3 loop is CASGRGHTDTQYF. CDR3 DNA sequence: TGTGCTAGCGGGCGGGGACACACAGATACGCAGTATTTT.

A few counts support this clone. One end of the junction varies from germline; a read error may be responsible. CDR3 DNA: TGTGCTAGCAGCTTGCAGTACAATGAGCAGTTCTTC. Encoded protein: CASSLQYNEQFF. This rearrangement joins TRBV7-7 to TRBJ2-1; D ambiguous. There are 12 residues in the CDR3. Germline V gene data show CDR1 as SSHAT and CDR2 as FNYEAQ (reference sequence). Using reference TRBV7-7 and TRBJ2-1 for the parts outside the CDR3, the full variable domain is GAGVSQSPRYKVTKRGQDVTLRCDPISSHATLYWYQQALGQGPEFLTYFNYEAQPDKSGLPSDRFSAERPEGSISTLTIQRTEQRDSAMYRCASSLQYNEQFFGPGTRLTVL.

This chain uses TRBV28 with TRBJ2-7; tentatively, D is TRBD2 (5 bases). V lost 2 bases, J lost 0 bases, and 14 bases lay in between. The germline V gene has CDR1 MDHEN and CDR2 SYDVKM. CDR3 length: 16 residues. The CDR3 sequence is CASSLPTAGGSYEQYF. The DNA for the CDR3 is TGTGCCAGCAGTTTACCCACCGCCGGAGGCTCCTACGAGCAGTACTTC.

J is TRBJ1-6 and V is TRBV28; TRBD1 matches 8 bases. From germline, CDR1 is MDHEN and CDR2 SYDVKM. CDR3 size: 17 residues. V lost 3 bases, J lost 9 bases, and 13 bases stayed unmatched. The CDR3 region has the DNA TGTGCCAGCAGTTTTAGGGCAGGGGGCGGGTTGGGTTCACCCCTCCACTTT. The encoded protein is CASSFRAGGGLGSPLHF.

The genes are TRBV4-3 and TRBJ2-3; 7 bases match TRBD2. The CDR3 sequence is 14 residues long. The V segment lost 4 bases and the J segment 3 bases; nucleotides outside the gene matches: 4. Germline assignment: CDR1 LGHNA and CDR2 YSLEER. The CDR3 sequence: CASSLGLITDTQYF. In nucleotides, the CDR3 is TGCGCCAGCAGCCTGGGACTAATTACAGATACGCAGTATTTT.

This clone was counted between two and nine times. The chain carries TRBV6-6 and TRBJ2-1, with TRBD1 matching over 9 bases. CDR3 length equals 15 residues. Unmatched junction bases numbered 1, after V lost 0 bases and J lost 4 bases. Germline V lookup: CDR1 MNHNY, CDR2 SVGAGI (reference sequence). The CDR3 loop reads CASSYSTGGYNEQFF. For the CDR3, the DNA is TGTGCCAGCAGTTACTCGACAGGGGGTTACAATGAGCAGTTCTTC.